The 18 T cell receptor beta chains below come from one sample, sequenced in a study of early T cells in non-severe SARS-CoV-2 infection. TCRdb re-called the 5' RACE reads with MiXCR, one entry per CDR3 protein. This table has 10,000 to 13,000 distinct CDR3 sequences, around 5% appearing once. Source material: whole blood. These receptors all stem from an adult who was a healthcare worker with PCR-confirmed SARS-CoV-2 infection or an uninfected control (not recorded which).

This clonotype is deemed medium-sized (0.01 to 0.1%). Compared with germline, one end of the junction differs, possibly owing to a read error. This chain uses TRBV20-1 with TRBJ2-5; 7 nucleotides line up with TRBD2. Germline CDR1 reads DFQATT; CDR2 reads SNEGSKA (reference sequence). CDR3 length: 13 residues. The chain's CDR3 is CSASGGGQETQYF. CDR3 nucleotide sequence: TGCAGCGCTAGCGGTGGGGGCCAAGAGACCCAGTACTTC.

This clonotype has only a few counts. The J gene is TRBJ1-5, the V gene TRBV12-3 or TRBV12-4; D is unclear. The V gene lost 6 bases and the J gene lost 4 bases, with 4 bases spanning the gap. The CDR3 spans 11 residues. The CDR3 sequence: CASSLNQPQHF. The CDR3 coding sequence is TGTGCCAGCAGCTTAAATCAGCCCCAGCATTTT.

This clonotype is judged medium-sized. The rearrangement joins TRBV7-6 to TRBJ1-1; D is unresolved. The V end lost 2 bases, the J end lost 4 bases, and 8 bases lay between the germline ends. This CDR3 comprises 13 residues. Germline V gene data show CDR1 as SGHVS and CDR2 as FNYEAQ. CDR3 residues: CASSLSESTEAFF. CDR3 nucleotide sequence: TGTGCCAGCAGCTTAAGCGAAAGCACTGAAGCTTTCTTT. Using reference TRBV7-6 and TRBJ1-1 for the parts outside the CDR3, the full variable domain is GAGVSQSPRYKVTKRGQDVALRCDPISGHVSLYWYRQALGQGPEFLTYFNYEAQQDKSGLPNDRFSAERPEGSISTLTIQRTEQRDSAMYRCASSLSESTEAFFGQGTRLTVV.

This clonotype has at least ten counts. The chain employs TRBV18 and TRBJ2-3, with TRBD2 matching over 13 bases. This CDR3 has 16 amino acids. CDR1 is KGHSH, CDR2 LQKENI, per germline. The J segment lost 4 bases and the V segment lost 3 bases, leaving 4 bases of the junction unmatched. This CDR3 is CASSPTSGGAADTQYF. CDR3 sequence (DNA): TGTGCCAGCTCACCCACTAGCGGGGGGGCCGCAGATACGCAGTATTTT.

The chain carries TRBV6-2 or TRBV6-3 and TRBJ2-7; 9 nucleotides agree with TRBD2. The CDR3 consists of 14 residues. The trim removed 7 bases at V and 0 bases at J, leaving 4 bases unmatched. The germline V gene encodes CDR1 MNHEY and CDR2 SVGEGT. As DNA, the CDR3 is TGTGCCAGCACTCTTAGCGGGGGCTCCTACGAGCAGTACTTC. Encoded protein: CASTLSGGSYEQYF.

In this sample, this clonotype turned up many times. The chain has TRBV5-1 and TRBJ2-7; D gene unclear. V shed 0 bases and J shed 0 bases, with 7 bases lying between them. The CDR3 extends over 14 amino acids. From germline, CDR1 is SGHRS and CDR2 YFSETQ. CDR3 in DNA: TGCGCCAGCAGCTTGGGGTCCAGCTCCTACGAGCAGTACTTC. Translation gives CASSLGSSSYEQYF.

This clonotype was counted ten times or more. The chain is built from TRBV5-5 and TRBJ2-2; 7 bases match TRBD2. The V segment lost 3 bases and the J segment 6 bases; nucleotides outside the gene matches: 5. CDR1 is SGHKS and CDR2 is YYEKEE in the germline V gene (reference sequence). The CDR3 has 14 residues. The CDR3 is CASSWEGGSGELFF. CDR3 bases: TGTGCCAGCAGCTGGGAGGGCGGCTCCGGGGAGCTGTTTTTT.

In its sample, this clonotype is medium-sized. The chain employs TRBV20-1 and TRBJ1-3, with TRBD1 matching 8 bases. The trim removed 3 bases at V and 1 base at J, leaving 2 bases unmatched. CDR3 length: 14 amino acids. Germline CDR1 reads DFQATT; CDR2 reads SNEGSKA (reference sequence). The CDR3 DNA follows: TGCAGTGCTAGGGACAGGGTATCTGGAAACACCATATATTTT. Amino acids: CSARDRVSGNTIYF.

This clonotype has at least ten counts. The V and J genes are TRBV6-1 and TRBJ1-1; D not certain. The germline CDR1 and CDR2 sequences are MNHNS and SASEGT. CDR3 length: 14 residues. Deletions cut 3 bases from V and 4 bases from J, with 12 bases between. CDR3 in DNA: TGTGCCAGCAGTGAGGGGTGGCGTTCCACTGAAGCTTTCTTT. Amino acids: CASSEGWRSTEAFF.

V gene TRBV29-1 combines with J gene TRBJ1-2, with no clear D. Germline V lookup: CDR1 SQVTM, CDR2 ANQGSEA. The CDR3 loop spans 11 amino acids. V was pared by 7 bases and J by 2 bases, with 8 bases between. CDR3 loop: CSALDNYGYTF. The CDR3 DNA follows: TGCAGCGCCCTGGACAACTATGGCTACACCTTC.

At least ten counts were recorded for this clonotype. The chain recombines TRBV20-1 with TRBJ1-5; 7 bases match TRBD1. V was pared by 6 bases and J by 6 bases, with 11 bases of the junction left unmatched. Germline CDR1 reads DFQATT; CDR2 reads SNEGSKA (reference sequence). The CDR3 extends over 14 amino acids. The DNA for the CDR3 is TGCAGTGCCCGCCCCCCAGGGGGTTTTCAGCCCCAGCATTTT. The encoded protein is CSARPPGGFQPQHF.

This clonotype is deemed medium-sized. The V and J genes are TRBV5-1 and TRBJ2-3; 11 bases line up with TRBD2. There are 16 residues in the CDR3. The V gene's germline CDR1 is SGHRS and CDR2 YFSETQ. The V segment lost 0 bases and the J segment 1 base; nucleotides outside the gene matches: 1. The CDR3 loop is CASSLVTSGGTDTQYF. The CDR3 nucleotides are TGCGCCAGCAGCTTGGTGACTAGCGGGGGCACAGATACGCAGTATTTT.

By share of the sample, this clonotype is medium-sized. The V and J genes are TRBV5-1 and TRBJ2-3; 8 nucleotides agree with TRBD2. The germline gives CDR1 SGHRS, CDR2 YFSETQ. The CDR3 spans 14 residues. With 6 bases clipped from V and 4 bases from J, the junction kept 7 bases outside the gene matches. The CDR3 nucleotides are TGCGCCAGCATCCCGGGGGGGGAAGCAGATACGCAGTATTTT. Translated: CASIPGGEADTQYF.

By share, this clonotype ranks as medium-sized. The chain uses TRBV6-6 and TRBJ1-2; 11 bases fit TRBD1. CDR1 and CDR2 from the germline V gene are MNHNY and SVGAGI (reference sequence). This CDR3 has 17 amino acids. Trimming cost V 2 bases and J 8 bases; bases outside gene matches: 13. The chain's CDR3 is CASSYTNKGQGDSGYTF. For the CDR3, the DNA is TGTGCCAGCAGTTACACGAATAAGGGACAGGGGGACAGCGGCTACACCTTC.

By sample fraction, this clonotype is medium-sized. The chain uses TRBV4-3 and TRBJ1-5; the D is unclear. With 5 bases removed from V and 1 base from J, the gap between germline ends came to 12 bases. The CDR3 totals 15 residues. Germline assignment: CDR1 LGHNA and CDR2 YSLEER. CDR3 DNA: TGCGCCAGCAGCACGCAACACGTCAGCAATCAGCCCCAGCATTTT. Protein sequence: CASSTQHVSNQPQHF.

This clonotype was seen ten or more times. The chain is built from TRBV6-1 and TRBJ1-6; D perhaps matches TRBD1 (5 bases). The germline V gene has CDR1 MNHNS and CDR2 SASEGT. The CDR3 consists of 11 residues. Trimming cost V 11 bases and J 9 bases, with 11 bases left between them. DNA of the CDR3: TGTGCCGCTCGAGGGACTTCACCCCTCCACTTT. It specifies CAARGTSPLHF.

This clonotype was counted many times. The rearrangement uses TRBV11-2 and TRBJ2-2, with D perhaps given as TRBD1 or TRBD2 (5 bases each). The CDR3 totals 16 residues. Trimming removed 6 bases at V and 4 bases at J, with 18 bases between. Per germline, CDR1 SGHAT and CDR2 FQNNGV. CDR3 bases: TGTGCCAGCAGTTCCCTTCGGGACCCGGGCACCGGGGAGCTGTTTTTT. Translated: CASSSLRDPGTGELFF.

This chain joins TRBV29-1 and TRBJ1-1, with TRBD1 identical over 7 bases. Germline V lookup: CDR1 SQVTM, CDR2 ANQGSEA. The CDR3 loop spans 11 amino acids. V lost 7 bases and J lost 7; bases outside the gene matches: 6. The chain's CDR3 is CSAQGGGEAFF. The CDR3 region has the DNA TGCAGCGCCCAGGGGGGAGGTGAAGCTTTCTTT.